Shown below are 28 T cell receptor beta chains from a single sample sequenced in a study of control samples from healthy donors and cancer patients. Repertoires were generated with immunoSEQ multiplex PCR, while TCRdb's copy carries only in-frame clones and drops some. The top ten hold approximately 2.2% of the sample, which has around 140,000 clones, about nine tenths seen once. The source material was blood. Receptor source: a woman aged 45-65 years in good health.

In this sample, this clone turned up a few times. The chain uses TRBV3-1 (or the pseudogene TRBV3-2) and TRBJ2-5, with D perhaps assigned TRBD1 or TRBD2 (6 bases each). The CDR3 is 16 residues long. Germline loops: CDR1 LGHDT, CDR2 YNNKEL (reference sequence). Trimming removed 0 bases from V and 7 bases from J, with 18 bases in between. The CDR3 protein is CASSQESGGLPGTQYF. The CDR3 DNA follows: TGTGCCAGCAGCCAAGAGTCCGGGGGCCTACCCGGGACCCAGTACTTC.

The chain combines TRBV6-6 with TRBJ2-2; 7 positions agree with TRBD1. The V segment lost 5 bases and the J segment 6 bases; nucleotides outside the gene matches: 9. CDR1 is MNHNY and CDR2 is SVGAGI in the germline V gene (reference sequence). CDR3 length equals 15 residues. The CDR3 DNA follows: TGTGCCAGCAGTATAGACGAGACAGGGTCCGGGGAGCTGTTTTTT. Residues: CASSIDETGSGELFF.

The V call is TRBV12-3 or TRBV12-4, the J call TRBJ2-7, with a tentative D call TRBD1 (6 bases). V was cut by 2 bases and J by 9 bases, with 14 bases left in between. The CDR3 spans 13 residues. The CDR3 region is CASSLIQGNWQYF. As DNA, the CDR3 is TGTGCCAGCAGTTTAATACAGGGAAATTGGCAGTACTTC.

The chain has TRBV6-4 and TRBJ2-3, with 7 bases aligning to TRBD1. V shed 4 bases, J shed 4 bases, and the junction held 5 bases outside the gene matches. This CDR3 spans 14 amino acids. Germline assignment: CDR1 MRHNA and CDR2 SNTAGT. The CDR3 is CASSAMTGSDTQYF. The CDR3 DNA reads as TGTGCCAGCAGTGCAATGACAGGGTCAGATACGCAGTATTTT.

The rearrangement links TRBV27 to TRBJ2-1; 14 nucleotides match TRBD2. V lost 7 bases and J lost 12; bases outside the gene matches: 8. Per the germline V gene, CDR1 is MNHEY and CDR2 is SMNVEV (reference sequence). The CDR3 extends over 14 amino acids. This CDR3 reads CASKPGLAGAWQFF. The DNA of the CDR3 is TGTGCCAGCAAACCGGGACTAGCGGGAGCTTGGCAGTTCTTC.

CDR3 protein: CASSGDRADTQYF. The DNA of the CDR3 is TGTGCCAGCAGCGGCGACAGGGCGGATACGCAGTATTTT. The chain couples TRBV11-2 to TRBJ2-3, with TRBD1 identical over 7 bases. CDR1 and CDR2 (germline): SGHAT, FQNNGV. This CDR3 has 13 residues. J gave up 6 bases and V 5 bases, and 5 bases lay outside the gene matches. Supplemented by reference TRBV11-2 and TRBJ2-3, the full variable domain reads EAGVAQSPRYKIIEKRQSVAFWCNPISGHATLYWYQQILGQGPKLLIQFQNNGVVDDSQLPKDRFSAERLKGVDSTLKIQPAKLEDSAVYLCASSGDRADTQYFGPGTRLTVL.

The gene calls are TRBV7-9 and TRBJ2-7, with TRBD2 matching over 8 bases. The germline gives CDR1 SEHNR, CDR2 FQNEAQ (reference sequence). The CDR3 has 15 residues. Trimming took 1 base from V and 1 from J; bases not matched to a gene: 3. The DNA of the CDR3 is TGTGCCAGCAGCTTAGAGACTAGCGAGTCCTACGAGCAGTACTTC. This sequence encodes CASSLETSESYEQYF.

The rearrangement uses TRBV4-1 and TRBJ1-6; the D is unclear. The CDR3 loop spans 15 amino acids. V was shortened by 6 bases and J by 14 bases, with 23 bases between the two germline ends. Germline V lookup: CDR1 MGHRA, CDR2 YSYEKL. For the CDR3, the DNA is TGCGCCAGCAGTCCCTGGTCCTCCCTAAAGTCGTCCCTCCACTTT. The encoded protein is CASSPWSSLKSSLHF.

The chain couples TRBV7-9 to TRBJ1-6; D gene uncertain. V was trimmed by 1 base and J by 7 bases, leaving 2 bases between them. The CDR3 is 12 amino acids. Germline V gives CDR1 SEHNR, CDR2 FQNEAQ (reference sequence). The CDR3 coding sequence is TGTGCCAGCAGCTTAGAGAATTCACCCCTCCACTTT. The encoded protein is CASSLENSPLHF.

The chain joins TRBV7-6 to TRBJ2-5, with D hard to call. Trimming stripped 5 bases from V and 2 bases from J, with 15 bases between. CDR3 size: 15 residues. Germline loops: CDR1 SGHVS, CDR2 FNYEAQ. DNA for the CDR3: TGTGCCAGCAGCCTCAGAGGACCAATTCAAGAGACCCAGTACTTC. This translates into CASSLRGPIQETQYF.

The chain is built from TRBV5-8 and TRBJ1-1; 7 bases agree with TRBD1. CDR1 SGHTS and CDR2 YDEGEE come from the germline V gene. The CDR3 length is 14 residues. V was pared by 5 bases and J by 6 bases, with 10 bases of the junction left unmatched. The CDR3: CASSSTGIAAEAFF. CDR3 bases: TGTGCCAGCAGTTCGACAGGGATTGCCGCTGAAGCTTTCTTT.

This clone appeared a single time. The rearrangement uses TRBV29-1 and TRBJ2-1; no reliable D call. The V and J ends lost 2 bases and 5 bases respectively, with 16 bases between them. Per the germline V gene, CDR1 is SQVTM and CDR2 is ANQGSEA. CDR3 length equals 15 residues. The DNA for the CDR3 is TGCAGCGTTGAAATGGACGTAAGTAGGGACAATGAGCAGTTCTTC. Amino acid sequence: CSVEMDVSRDNEQFF.

The chain has TRBV5-6 and TRBJ2-7, with unresolved D. The CDR3 is made up of 12 amino acids. The ends were cut back, 4 bases at V and 2 bases at J, with 7 bases in the middle. Germline V gene data show CDR1 as SGHDT and CDR2 as YYEEEE. This CDR3 reads CASSLRTYEQYF. The CDR3 nucleotides are TGTGCCAGCAGCCTTCGGACCTACGAGCAGTACTTC.

This chain links TRBV10-3 with TRBJ1-1; 9 bases match TRBD1. J lost 5 bases, V lost 6 bases, and 10 bases had no gene match. Germline V lookup: CDR1 ENHRY, CDR2 SYGVKD. The CDR3 length is 15 residues. CDR3 loop: CAISALGQGKTEAFF. For the CDR3, the DNA is TGTGCCATCAGCGCCCTGGGACAGGGTAAAACTGAAGCTTTCTTT.

The J gene is TRBJ1-1, the V gene TRBV11-2; no clear D gene. The CDR3 contains 14 residues. Germline V lookup: CDR1 SGHAT, CDR2 FQNNGV. V lost 4 bases, J lost 3 bases, and 12 bases lay in between. CDR3 bases: TGTGCCAGCAGCTCCAACACGGGGTACACTGAAGCTTTCTTT. Translating gives CASSSNTGYTEAFF.

V is TRBV18 and J is TRBJ2-2, with TRBD1 as a possible D gene (7 bases). Germline V CDR1 and CDR2: KGHSH, LQKENI. This CDR3 is built from 15 residues. Trimming removed 8 bases from V and 1 base from J, with 14 bases in between. The CDR3 DNA is TGTGCCAGCAAAGGCGGGACAGTGAACACCGGGGAGCTGTTTTTT. Translating gives CASKGGTVNTGELFF.

The chain recombines TRBV5-4 with TRBJ2-4; D is undetermined. V lost 0 bases to trimming and J lost 1 base, with 11 bases between them. This CDR3 is built from 16 residues. CDR1 and CDR2 (germline): SGHNT, YYREEE (reference sequence). This chain's CDR3 is CASSLGTSEAKNIQYF. CDR3 bases: TGTGCCAGCAGCTTGGGTACAAGCGAGGCCAAAAACATTCAGTACTTC.

The table lists this clone with a count of one. The CDR3 sequence: CASSPDGSSYNSPLHF. CDR3 bases: TGTGCCAGCAGTCCAGACGGCAGCTCCTATAATTCACCCCTCCACTTT. V gene TRBV3-1 (or the pseudogene TRBV3-2) combines with J gene TRBJ1-6; no clear D gene. This CDR3 comprises 16 residues. The germline V gene encodes CDR1 LGHDT and CDR2 YNNKEL (reference sequence). V shed 6 bases and J shed 0 bases, with 12 bases lying between them.

V and J are TRBV28 and TRBJ1-5, with D possibly being TRBD1 (5 bases). This CDR3 comprises 15 residues. Germline V gene data show CDR1 as MDHEN and CDR2 as SYDVKM. With 2 bases removed from V and 0 bases from J, the gap between germline ends came to 8 bases. CDR3: CASSLGTLSNQPQHF. The CDR3 nucleotides are TGTGCCAGCAGTTTAGGGACCCTTAGCAATCAGCCCCAGCATTTT.

This chain joins TRBV6-6 and TRBJ1-6; D uncertain. V lost 6 bases, J lost 7 bases, and 16 bases lay in between. This CDR3 is 15 amino acids long. The germline V gene has CDR1 MNHNY and CDR2 SVGAGI (reference sequence). The CDR3 DNA is TGTGCCAGCAGAAATTTAAGCGGACCCAATTCACCCCTCCACTTT. This codes for CASRNLSGPNSPLHF.

The chain carries TRBV2 and TRBJ1-4; D is unclear. Germline V gene lookup returns CDR1 SNHLY and CDR2 FYNNEI. Trimming left V 1 base short and J 8 bases short, with 8 bases between. The CDR3 runs 13 residues. CDR3 region: CASSEVPAEKLFF. The CDR3 region has the DNA TGTGCCAGCAGTGAAGTGCCAGCCGAAAAACTGTTTTTT. The whole variable domain, filled in from reference TRBV2 and TRBJ1-4, reads EPEVTQTPSHQVTQMGQEVILRCVPISNHLYFYWYRQILGQKVEFLVSFYNNEISEKSEIFDDQFSVERPDGSNFTLKIRSTKLEDSAMYFCASSEVPAEKLFFGSGTQLSVL.

This chain joins TRBV11-2 and TRBJ2-3; D may be TRBD2 (6 bases). Germline V gene lookup returns CDR1 SGHAT and CDR2 FQNNGV. The CDR3 runs to 15 residues. Trimming took off 5 bases at V and 5 bases at J, with 17 bases between the two ends. The CDR3 protein is CASSPPGLGGDTQYF. DNA for the CDR3: TGTGCCAGCAGCCCCCCGGGGCTGGGGGGAGATACGCAGTATTTT.

This clone showed up just once. The chain recombines TRBV6-5 with TRBJ2-7; the match to TRBD2 covers 7 bases. CDR1 MNHEY and CDR2 SVGAGI come from the germline V gene. This CDR3 spans 12 amino acids. The trim removed 2 bases at V and 5 bases at J, leaving 0 bases unmatched. For the CDR3, the DNA is TGTGCCAGCAGTTACGCGGGGGACGAGCAGTACTTC. The encoded protein is CASSYAGDEQYF.

The chain uses TRBV15 and TRBJ2-5; TRBD2 matches 12 bases. V lost 4 bases, J lost 4 bases, and 10 bases stayed unmatched. The CDR3 runs to 17 residues. CDR1 is LNHNV, CDR2 YYDKDF, per germline (reference sequence). The CDR3 coding sequence is TGTGCCACCAGCACCTCGACTAGCGGGAGAAAAAGAGAGACCCAGTACTTC. Translating it yields CATSTSTSGRKRETQYF.

V usage is TRBV5-1 and J usage is TRBJ1-3; D gene ambiguous. This CDR3 contains 14 residues. V lost 4 bases, J lost 0 bases, and 8 bases lay in between. CDR1 and CDR2 (germline): SGHRS, YFSETQ. CDR3 bases: TGCGCCAGCAGCATAGATTACTCTGGAAACACCATATATTTT. This encodes CASSIDYSGNTIYF.

The rearrangement links TRBV10-1 to TRBJ1-5; D ambiguous. Germline CDR1 reads WNHNN; CDR2 reads SYGVQD (reference sequence). The CDR3 loop spans 14 amino acids. V was clipped by 4 bases and J by 1 base, with 8 bases between them. CDR3 sequence (DNA): TGCGCCAGCAGTGCCGACATGAGCAATCAGCCCCAGCATTTT. Translation: CASSADMSNQPQHF.

This chain connects TRBV7-8 to TRBJ2-4, with TRBD1 matching 8 bases. CDR1 and CDR2 from the germline V gene are SGHVS and FQNEAQ. Trimming at V came to 1 base and at J to 2 bases, leaving 7 bases not matched to a gene. The CDR3 is made up of 17 amino acids. CDR3 sequence reads: CASSLGQGMGTKNIQYF. CDR3 nucleotide sequence: TGTGCCAGCAGCTTAGGACAGGGGATGGGGACCAAAAACATTCAGTACTTC.

This chain uses TRBV7-6 with TRBJ2-1; weak D call: TRBD2 (6 bases). The V end lost 4 bases, the J end lost 8 bases, and 18 bases lay between the germline ends. Germline V gene lookup returns CDR1 SGHVS and CDR2 FNYEAQ. This CDR3 is built from 15 residues. CDR3 protein: CASSSGGRDTDEQFF. The CDR3 nucleotides read TGTGCCAGCAGCTCCGGGGGAAGGGATACGGATGAGCAGTTCTTC.